This T cell receptor beta chain came from a study of blood T cell repertoires in COVID-19. Study-wide background: The samples span acute and convalescent COVID-19 from the United States, Italy and Spain. The cDNA or gDNA used as material had been derived from T cells, B-cell-depleted T cells, or PBMCs.

Authors' methods: Amplification of reference gene primers provided the estimated nucleated cell counts. Clones were read by immunoSEQ multiplex PCR, and TCRdb kept only the in-frame ones, dropping some. The DNA was the basis for D and trimming; V, J and clone size are from that table. The sample consists of about 220,000 clones, over 75% of them appearing once. From germline, CDR1 is SGHVS and CDR2 FQNEAQ. The CDR3 sequence is 16 residues long. V shed 4 bases and J shed 5 bases, with 20 bases lying between them. The chain employs TRBV7-8 and TRBJ1-1; D remains unclear. This receptor was taken from a human donor in a cohort sampled during active COVID-19. Material for sequencing was peripheral blood. The CDR3 loop reads CASSSSRAPGRTEAFF. CDR3 DNA: TGTGCCAGCAGCTCATCCCGGGCCCCGGGGAGGACTGAAGCTTTCTTT.